The 12 T cell receptor beta chains in this list originate from one sample, sequenced in a study of Graves' ophthalmopathy and Graves' hyperthyroidism. Beta-chain TCR CDR3 regions were amplified from RNA transcripts. The authors performed first-round RT-PCR with HTBI primers and then a second-round multiplex PCR. TCRdb fed the multiplex PCR reads into MiXCR, producing one record per CDR3 protein. The sample has about 500,000 distinct CDR3 sequences, roughly 39% seen once. Input material: peripheral blood or thyroid tissue (not recorded which). Receptors originate from an adult man with Graves' hyperthyroidism.

The CDR3 DNA reads TGTGCCAGCAGCTTGAAGCGGGGGGAAGAGACCCAGTACTTC. Its translation is CASSLKRGEETQYF. The V gene is TRBV5-4, the J gene TRBJ2-5; 9 nucleotides align to TRBD2. V was pared by 1 base and J by 3 bases, with 1 base of the junction left unmatched. The CDR3 is 14 residues long. CDR1 and CDR2 from the germline V gene are SGHNT and YYREEE (reference sequence).

About this clonotype itself: The junction departs from the called germline gene at one end, perhaps through a read error. The chain employs TRBV7-3 and TRBJ1-6; D remains unclear. CDR3 length: 13 amino acids. Germline CDR1 reads SGHTA; CDR2 reads FQGTGA. The CDR3 loop is CVSSLTGNSPLHF. DNA of the CDR3: TGTGTCAGCAGCTTAACGGGAAATTCACCCCTCCACTTT. The entire variable domain, with the rest obtained from reference TRBV7-3 and TRBJ1-6, is as follows: GAGVSQTPSNKVTEKGKYVELRCDPISGHTALYWYRQSLGQGPEFLIYFQGTGAADDSGLPNDRFFAVRPEGSVSTLKIQRTERGDSAVYLCVSSLTGNSPLHFGNGTRLTVT.

This clonotype was picked up many times. The rearrangement joins TRBV10-2 to TRBJ1-1; TRBD1 aligns across 7 bases. This CDR3 has 15 amino acids. Germline CDR1 reads WSHSY; CDR2 reads SAAADI. Trimming removed 3 bases from V and 4 bases from J; junction bases left unmatched: 8. In DNA, the CDR3 is TGCGCCAGCAGTGATCTCAGGGGGATTGGCACTGAAGCTTTCTTT. It translates to CASSDLRGIGTEAFF.

The chain carries TRBV7-3 and TRBJ2-6; possible D gene TRBD2, 5 bases. V dropped 5 bases and J dropped 0 bases, with 11 bases sitting between them. The CDR3 extends over 16 amino acids. In germline, CDR1 is SGHTA, CDR2 FQGTGA. CDR3 protein: CASSLTGISGANVLTF. DNA for the CDR3: TGTGCCAGCAGCCTGACGGGAATCTCTGGGGCCAACGTCCTGACTTTC.

This clonotype was found a few times. The V call is TRBV6-5, the J call TRBJ2-2, with D possibly TRBD1 on 5 matching bases. This CDR3 region has 13 residues. Between the trimmed V and J ends, which lost 6 bases and 5 bases, there was a span of 10 bases. Germline assignment: CDR1 MNHEY and CDR2 SVGAGI. This chain's CDR3 is CASRPRVTGELFF. The CDR3 coding sequence is TGTGCCAGCAGACCCAGGGTTACCGGGGAGCTGTTTTTT.

This clonotype occurred many times. DNA of the CDR3: TGTGCCAGCACCCTGGGGGGTGGCGGCTCTGGAAACACCATATATTTT. It encodes CASTLGGGGSGNTIYF. The chain carries TRBV12-3 or TRBV12-4 and TRBJ1-3, with D maybe TRBD1 (5 bases). V was trimmed by 7 bases and J by 0 bases, leaving 16 bases between them. CDR3 length: 16 residues.

There are many counts of this clonotype. The chain joins TRBV7-9 to TRBJ2-2, with D hard to call. V dropped 6 bases and J dropped 4 bases, with 12 bases sitting between them. The V gene's germline CDR1 is SEHNR and CDR2 FQNEAQ (reference sequence). This CDR3 region has 14 residues. CDR3 amino acids: CASRPYIGTGELFF. CDR3 DNA sequence: TGTGCCAGCAGGCCATATATAGGCACCGGGGAGCTGTTTTTT. The variable domain in full, with the rest retrieved from reference TRBV7-9 and TRBJ2-2, is DTGVSQNPRHKITKRGQNVTFRCDPISEHNRLYWYRQTLGQGPEFLTYFQNEAQLEKSRLLSDRFSAERPKGSFSTLEIQRTEQGDSAMYLCASRPYIGTGELFFGEGSRLTVL.

In regard to this clonotype: The junction shows a germline mismatch at one end, possibly a read error. This chain links TRBV12-3 or TRBV12-4 with TRBJ2-2, with D possibly TRBD1 on 7 matching bases. This CDR3 is 14 amino acids long. In nucleotides, the CDR3 is TGTGCCAGCAGTTTCGACAGGGCCACCGGGGGGCTGTTTTTT. Translating it yields CASSFDRATGGLFF.

This clonotype was recorded many times. The genes are TRBV2 and TRBJ1-1; a weak D match, TRBD1 (5 bases). This CDR3 has 12 residues. Trimming shortened V by 4 bases and J by 10 bases, and 13 bases separated the two germline ends. Germline V gene sequence: CDR1 SNHLY, CDR2 FYNNEI. CDR3 residues: CASSAQGWGAFF. CDR3 nucleotides: TGTGCCAGCAGTGCTCAGGGATGGGGAGCTTTCTTT. The full variable domain, its missing parts supplied by reference TRBV2 and TRBJ1-1, is EPEVTQTPSHQVTQMGQEVILRCVPISNHLYFYWYRQILGQKVEFLVSFYNNEISEKSEIFDDQFSVERPDGSNFTLKIRSTKLEDSAMYFCASSAQGWGAFFGQGTRLTVV.

This clonotype was detected a few times. The rearrangement links TRBV20-1 to TRBJ2-3; TRBD2 agrees at 7 bases. Germline values: CDR1 DFQATT, CDR2 SNEGSKA (reference sequence). This CDR3 has 15 amino acids. Trimming took 2 bases from V and 0 from J; bases not matched to a gene: 5. This chain's CDR3 is CSARRLAASTDTQYF. CDR3 bases: TGCAGTGCTAGAAGGCTAGCGGCTAGCACAGATACGCAGTATTTT.

Only a few counts were recorded for this clonotype. The genes are TRBV24-1 and TRBJ2-1, with 8 bases identical to TRBD2. This CDR3 spans 17 amino acids. CDR1 is KGHDR and CDR2 is SFDVKD in the germline V gene. V was clipped by 3 bases and J by 5 bases; unmatched bases: 11. The DNA for the CDR3 is TGTGCCACCAGTGATGCCCTAGCGGGCAACAGCCACAATGAGCAGTTCTTC. It codes for CATSDALAGNSHNEQFF.

This clonotype was counted ten times or more. The gene calls are TRBV7-2 and TRBJ2-5; possibly TRBD2 for D (5 bases). Between the trimmed V and J ends, which lost 6 bases and 7 bases, there was a span of 15 bases. Germline V lookup: CDR1 SGHTA, CDR2 FQGNSA. The length of the CDR3 is 13 residues. CDR3 protein: CASSSDGVGTQYF. In nucleotides, the CDR3 is TGTGCCAGCAGTTCGGACGGGGTGGGGACCCAGTACTTC.